These T cell receptor beta chains were read from a single sample in a study of blood T cell repertoires in COVID-19. The protocol was immunoSEQ multiplex PCR, while the TCRdb copy is restricted to in-frame clones and leaves out a portion. Here the sample spans 200,000 to 250,000 clones, 82% being singletons. Sequencing was performed on peripheral blood. The source is a woman in her forties with acute or convalescent COVID-19. CDR3s include the opening cysteine and the closing phenylalanine or tryptophan. D genes are given only for firm matches. A row's size may be missing; if present it is once, few, many or a size class.

j_call | v_call | clone_size | d_call | cdr3_nt | cdr3_aa
TRBJ2-5 | TRBV15 | once | . | TGTGCCACCAGCGGATCGACACCGGGGGAGACCCAGTACTTC | CATSGSTPGETQYF
TRBJ2-5 | TRBV13 | . | TRBD2 | TGTGCCAGCAGCTTCCTCCTAGCGGGAGGGCTCGAAGAGACCCAGTACTTC | CASSFLLAGGLEETQYF
TRBJ2-1 | TRBV2 | . | . | TGTGCCAGCAGTGAATACTACAATGAGCAGTTCTTC | CASSEYYNEQFF
TRBJ2-7 | TRBV30 | . | . | TGTGCCTGGGAAGGTGGTGGCGGGAATCCGTACGAGCAGTACTTC | CAWEGGGGNPYEQYF
TRBJ2-2 | TRBV29-1 | few | . | TGCAGCGTTGAAGGTGACGAGAAACGCGGTACCGGGGAGCTGTTTTTT | CSVEGDEKRGTGELFF
TRBJ2-1 | TRBV7-3 | . | . | TGTGCCAGCAGCTCCCCGACGCGGCACGGCAATGAGCAGTTCTTC | CASSSPTRHGNEQFF
TRBJ2-7 | TRBV6-2/TRBV6-3 | . | . | TGTGCCAGCAGTTACAGACAGATGTCCTACGAGCAGTACTTC | CASSYRQMSYEQYF
TRBJ2-1 | TRBV27 | once | TRBD2 | TGTGCCAGCAGGACCCTGTCAGCGGGATTCTACAATGAGCAGTTCTTC | CASRTLSAGFYNEQFF
TRBJ2-3 | TRBV6-5 | . | . | TGTGCCAGCAGTTCGCAGGGCACAGATACGCAGTATTTT | CASSSQGTDTQYF
TRBJ2-1 | TRBV29-1 | . | TRBD1 | TGCAGCTTTAACGGGGGACAGGCCTACAATGAGCAGTTCTTC | CSFNGGQAYNEQFF
TRBJ2-3 | TRBV29-1 | once | TRBD1 | TGCAGCGTCGAATTCCGCAACCCAGGGGGCGTCATCCCAGATACGCAGTATTTT | CSVEFRNPGGVIPDTQYF
TRBJ2-2 | TRBV5-6 | . | TRBD2 | TGTGCCAGCAGCCTGGGAAGCGGGAGGAATACCGGGGAGCTGTTTTTT | CASSLGSGRNTGELFF